This TCR beta chain comes out of a study of T cells after yellow fever vaccination. Study in general: When fractions had low cell numbers, they were prepared with SMART-Seq v4 Ultra Low Input. Points from the study as a whole: By day 5 rather than day 15, the secondary response had peaked, though it was weaker.

The sample holds a few counts of this clonotype. V was clipped by 4 bases and J by 7 bases; unmatched bases: 6. Germline CDR1 MDHEN, CDR2 SYDVKM. The CDR3 sequence is 14 residues long. They built TCR cDNA with 5'RACE template switching, a step that put in a universal primer site and UMIs. MiXCR, run by TCRdb on the 5' RACE reads, gives a single entry per CDR3 protein. The sample lists some 49,000 distinct CDR3 sequences; around 6.8% were seen once. The clonotype comes from a man in his thirties or forties who received the YFV17D yellow fever vaccine. V is TRBV28 and J is TRBJ1-4; 7 nucleotides match TRBD1. Material: PBMCs, either bulk or a sorted T-cell subset (CD4+, CD8+, memory, or dextramer-sorted; not recorded which), obtained 45 days after the yellow fever booster vaccination. The CDR3 bases are TGTGCCAGCAGTTCGGGACAGTCCCCTGAAAAACTGTTTTTT. Its protein is CASSSGQSPEKLFF. Full variable domain (remainder filled in from reference TRBV28 and TRBJ1-4): DVKVTQSSRYLVKRTGEKVFLECVQDMDHENMFWYRQDPGLGLRLIYFSYDVKMKEKGDIPEGYSVSREKKERFSLILESASTNQTSMYLCASSSGQSPEKLFFGSGTQLSVL.